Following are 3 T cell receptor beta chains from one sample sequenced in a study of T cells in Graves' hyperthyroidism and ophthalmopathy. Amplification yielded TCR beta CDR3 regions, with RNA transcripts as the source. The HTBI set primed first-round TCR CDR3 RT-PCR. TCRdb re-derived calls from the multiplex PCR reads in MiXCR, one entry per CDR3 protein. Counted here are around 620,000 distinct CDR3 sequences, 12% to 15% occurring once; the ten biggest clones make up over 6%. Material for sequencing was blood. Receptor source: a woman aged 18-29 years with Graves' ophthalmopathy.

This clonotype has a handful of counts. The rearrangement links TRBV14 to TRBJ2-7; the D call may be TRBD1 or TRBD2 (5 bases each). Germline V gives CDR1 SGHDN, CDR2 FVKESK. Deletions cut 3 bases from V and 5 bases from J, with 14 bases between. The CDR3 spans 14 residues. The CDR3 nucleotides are TGTGCCAGCAGCCACTATGGGACGGCCCACGAGCAGTACTTC. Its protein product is CASSHYGTAHEQYF. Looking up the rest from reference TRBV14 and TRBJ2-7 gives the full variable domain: EAGVTQFPSHSVIEKGQTVTLRCDPISGHDNLYWYRRVMGKEIKFLLHFVKESKQDESGMPNNRFLAERTGGTYSTLKVQPAELEDSGVYFCASSHYGTAHEQYFGPGTRLTVT.

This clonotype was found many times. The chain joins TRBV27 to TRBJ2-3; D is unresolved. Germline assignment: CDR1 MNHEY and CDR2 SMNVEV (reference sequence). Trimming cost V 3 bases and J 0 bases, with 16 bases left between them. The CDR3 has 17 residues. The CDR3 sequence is CASSFAHTFTSTDTQYF. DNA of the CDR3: TGTGCCAGCAGTTTCGCCCACACGTTTACTAGCACAGATACGCAGTATTTT.

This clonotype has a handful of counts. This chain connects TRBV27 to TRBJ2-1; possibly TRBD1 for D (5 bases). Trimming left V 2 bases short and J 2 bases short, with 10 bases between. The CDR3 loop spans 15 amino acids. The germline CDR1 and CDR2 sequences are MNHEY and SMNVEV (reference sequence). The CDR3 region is CASSLTGRAYNEQFF. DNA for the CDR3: TGTGCCAGCAGTTTAACAGGTAGGGCCTACAATGAGCAGTTCTTC.